This T cell receptor beta chain was documented in a study of T cell responses to AZD1222 COVID-19 vaccine. Profiled with immunoSEQ multiplex PCR; TCRdb holds only in-frame clones, not every one. The sample lists roughly 50,000 clones, 89% occurring once. The CDR3 has 13 residues. Germline CDR1 KGHDR, CDR2 SFDVKD. The germline V and J ends were trimmed by 6 bases and 1 base, with 8 bases remaining between them. The chain has TRBV24-1 and TRBJ2-5; no firm D call. This receptor was identified in an adult who received the AZD1222 COVID-19 vaccine. Sequencing used peripheral blood, obtained 28 days after the second AZD1222 dose. For the CDR3, the DNA is TGTGCCACCAGTCCCTACGGCCAAGAGACCCAGTACTTC. Translation: CATSPYGQETQYF.